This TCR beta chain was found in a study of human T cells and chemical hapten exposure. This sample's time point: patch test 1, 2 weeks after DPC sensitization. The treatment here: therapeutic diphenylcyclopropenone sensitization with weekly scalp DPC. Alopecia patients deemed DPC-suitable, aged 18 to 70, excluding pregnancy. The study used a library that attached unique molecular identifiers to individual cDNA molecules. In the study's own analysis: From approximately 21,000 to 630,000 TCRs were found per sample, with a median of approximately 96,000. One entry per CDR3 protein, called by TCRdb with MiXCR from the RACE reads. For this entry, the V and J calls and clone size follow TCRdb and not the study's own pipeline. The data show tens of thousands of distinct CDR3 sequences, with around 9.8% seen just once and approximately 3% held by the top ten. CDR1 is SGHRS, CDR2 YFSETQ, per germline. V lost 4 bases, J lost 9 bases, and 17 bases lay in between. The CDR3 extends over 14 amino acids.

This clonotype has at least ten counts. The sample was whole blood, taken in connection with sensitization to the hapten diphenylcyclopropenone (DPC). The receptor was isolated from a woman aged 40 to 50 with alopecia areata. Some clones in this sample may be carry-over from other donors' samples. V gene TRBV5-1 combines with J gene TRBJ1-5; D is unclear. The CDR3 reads CASSPDVGNRPQHF. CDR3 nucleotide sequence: TGCGCCAGCAGCCCGGACGTCGGGAACAGGCCCCAGCATTTT.